This TCR beta chain was documented in a study of blood T cells in healthy people across ages. About the study: T cells yielded about one barcoded beta molecule per two cells through template switching.

A second PCR, run for about 7 to 11 cycles, used a sample-barcoded 5' primer plus a J-beta primer mix. TCRdb independently ran MiXCR on the 5' RACE reads; one entry per CDR3 protein. The sample consists of 750,000 or so distinct CDR3 sequences, roughly 25% of them appearing once. Germline V gives CDR1 DFQATT, CDR2 SNEGSKA (reference sequence). CDR3 length: 14 residues. This same sample was also part of a study on T cells of mothers and their children. As reported in that work: Each donor was one of three healthy Caucasian mothers or one of their six children.

The source of this sequence is a boy younger than 18 in good health. The source material was blood. The chain combines TRBV20-1 with TRBJ2-5; 9 bases agree with TRBD1. The J call may be wrong; the DNA end is better matched by TRBJ2-7. The CDR3 here is CSARDTGQGYEQYF. In DNA form, the CDR3 reads TGCAGTGCTCGTGACACGGGACAGGGCTACGAGCAGTACTTC.